These 21 T cell receptor beta chains originate from one sample sequenced in a study of blood T cells in healthy people across ages. A second PCR, run for about 6 to 11 cycles, used a sample-barcoded 5' primer plus a J-beta primer mix. A single record per CDR3 protein comes from TCRdb applying MiXCR to the 5' RACE reads. The table has about 780,000 distinct CDR3 sequences, around 50% seen once. The sequencing input was blood. Receptors were obtained from an elderly man in good health.

The chain employs TRBV20-1 and TRBJ2-5; maybe TRBD1 (5 bases). Per the germline V gene, CDR1 is DFQATT and CDR2 is SNEGSKA (reference sequence). With 7 bases removed from V and 6 bases from J, the gap between germline ends came to 21 bases. The CDR3 length is 14 residues. CDR3 coding DNA: TGCAGTGTTCTCTCAGGGTTAAGCTCAAAGACCCAGTACTTC. Translated, it gives CSVLSGLSSKTQYF.

The gene calls are TRBV12-3 or TRBV12-4 and TRBJ2-7; D might be TRBD2 (5 bases). CDR3 size: 14 residues. The germline V and J ends were trimmed by 3 bases and 7 bases, with 16 bases remaining between them. The CDR3 DNA reads as TGTGCCAGCAGTTTGTCTAGCCTCGAGGATGAGCAGTACTTC. As protein: CASSLSSLEDEQYF.

This chain joins TRBV20-1 and TRBJ1-1, with D possibly being TRBD1 (6 bases). The V end was cut by 4 bases, the J end by 5 bases, with 11 bases between. Germline lookup yields CDR1 DFQATT and CDR2 SNEGSKA (reference sequence). This CDR3 region has 12 residues. The CDR3 protein is CSATGQWTEAFF. As DNA, the CDR3 is TGCAGTGCTACTGGACAGTGGACTGAAGCTTTCTTT.

The rearrangement links TRBV20-1 to TRBJ2-3, with D perhaps matching TRBD2 (7 bases). The germline V and J ends were trimmed by 3 bases and 4 bases, with 14 bases remaining between them. From germline, CDR1 is DFQATT and CDR2 SNEGSKA (reference sequence). The length of the CDR3 is 14 residues. CDR3 nucleotides: TGCAGTGCTAGCCCAGGGGAGGGAGCAGATACGCAGTATTTT. Encoded protein: CSASPGEGADTQYF.

The CDR3 here is CSAPGTQNYGYTF. CDR3 DNA sequence: TGCAGTGCGCCCGGGACCCAGAACTATGGCTACACCTTC. V is TRBV20-1 and J is TRBJ1-2; possibly TRBD1 for D (5 bases). The CDR3 totals 13 residues. Germline V lookup: CDR1 DFQATT, CDR2 SNEGSKA (reference sequence). V was shortened by 6 bases and J by 2 bases, with 13 bases between the two germline ends.

Notes on this clonotype: One base away lies a much larger clone, so this may be a sequencing read error. The genes are TRBV7-3 and TRBJ2-6; D is unresolved. From germline, CDR1 is SGHTA and CDR2 FQGTGA. V lost 5 bases to trimming and J lost 2 bases, with 1 base between them. This CDR3 is 12 amino acids long. CDR3 loop: CASSPGANVLTF. Here the CDR3 DNA reads TGTGCCAGCAGCCCTGGGGCCAACGTCCTGACTTTC.

With respect to this clonotype: Possible read error: a much larger clone is one base away. This chain uses TRBV7-2 with TRBJ2-1; 8 positions match TRBD2. The end of the DNA is better explained by TRBJ2-7, so the J call may be wrong. CDR1 and CDR2 from the germline V gene are SGHTA and FQGNSA. The CDR3 contains 16 residues. CDR3 coding DNA: TGTGCCAGCAGCCCTAGCGGGCGAAGCTCCTACAATGAGCAGTACTTC. The encoded protein is CASSPSGRSSYNEQYF.

The chain couples TRBV5-1 to TRBJ2-3; D possibly corresponds to TRBD2 (6 bases). This CDR3 region has 15 residues. V gave up 3 bases and J gave up 6 bases, with 17 bases separating them. Germline CDR1 is SGHRS and CDR2 is YFSETQ. As DNA, the CDR3 is TGCGCCAGCAGCTACGTAGCGGAGGAGTGGGATACGCAGTATTTT. It codes for CASSYVAEEWDTQYF.

The V gene is TRBV3-1, the J gene TRBJ1-2, with no clear D. The CDR3 spans 11 residues. Germline-derived CDR1 and CDR2 are LGHDT and YNNKEL (reference sequence). V dropped 5 bases and J dropped 8 bases, with 9 bases sitting between them. The CDR3 loop is CASSKGRGYTF. CDR3 nucleotide sequence: TGTGCCAGCAGCAAAGGCAGGGGCTACACCTTC.

In the case of this clonotype: One base away lies a much larger clone, so this may be a sequencing read error. The rearrangement joins TRBV29-1 to TRBJ2-5; 8 positions match TRBD1. This CDR3 is built from 11 residues. Germline CDR1 SQVTM, CDR2 ANQGSEA. After removal of 6 bases from V and 11 bases from J, the junction contained 8 bases not matched to a gene. Here the CDR3 DNA reads TGCAGCGTCGACAGGGGCAATGAGCAGTACTTC. Its protein product is CSVDRGNEQYF.

This clonotype appeared once. This sequence joins TRBV29-1 and TRBJ2-7; D is unclear. Deletions cut 6 bases from V and 0 bases from J, with 9 bases between. The CDR3 consists of 12 residues. Per the germline V gene, CDR1 is SQVTM and CDR2 is ANQGSEA. DNA of the CDR3: TGCAGCGTCTCTTTTGGCTCCTACGAGCAGTACTTC. This gives the protein CSVSFGSYEQYF.

The V call is TRBV7-3, the J call TRBJ2-3; D may match TRBD1 or TRBD2 (5 bases each). CDR1 is SGHTA, CDR2 FQGTGA, per germline. Trimming pared 7 bases from V and 1 base from J, leaving 12 bases between. This CDR3 is 14 amino acids long. The CDR3: CASKPGRGTDTQYF. The CDR3, as DNA: TGTGCCAGCAAACCAGGGAGAGGCACAGATACGCAGTATTTT.

The chain joins TRBV21-1 to TRBJ2-7; the table names TRBD2, a call not compared with the DNA. TRBV21-1 is a documented pseudogene. The CDR3 is made up of 13 amino acids. The CDR3 protein is CASRLTSVYEQYF. The DNA of the CDR3 is TGTGCCAGCAGATTAACTAGCGTCTACGAGCAGTACTTC.

This chain connects TRBV5-1 to TRBJ2-1; 11 nucleotides line up with TRBD2. In germline, CDR1 is SGHRS, CDR2 YFSETQ. The CDR3 loop spans 16 amino acids. The V segment lost 7 bases and the J segment 7 bases; nucleotides outside the gene matches: 13. The CDR3 loop is CASSGTGTSGSNEQFF. The DNA of the CDR3 is TGCGCCAGCTCCGGGACCGGGACTAGCGGCAGTAATGAGCAGTTCTTC.

The V call is TRBV24-1, the J call TRBJ2-2; 7 positions match TRBD1. With 4 bases clipped from V and 7 bases from J, the junction kept 11 bases outside the gene matches. Germline values: CDR1 KGHDR, CDR2 SFDVKD. This CDR3 is 16 amino acids long. The CDR3 reads CATSDPDGTERGELFF. For the CDR3, the DNA is TGTGCCACCAGTGACCCCGACGGGACAGAACGCGGGGAGCTGTTTTTT.

The V call is TRBV29-1, the J call TRBJ2-5, with D possibly being TRBD1 (6 bases). This CDR3 is 12 amino acids long. Germline V gene sequence: CDR1 SQVTM, CDR2 ANQGSEA. Deletions cut 8 bases from V and 2 bases from J, with 12 bases between. This chain's CDR3 is CSTNREQETQYF. DNA of the CDR3: TGCAGCACCAACAGGGAACAAGAGACCCAGTACTTC.

This clonotype has only a few counts. The rearrangement joins TRBV29-1 to TRBJ2-1; 12 nucleotides agree with TRBD2. The end of the DNA is better explained by TRBJ2-7, so the J call may be wrong. In germline, CDR1 is SQVTM, CDR2 ANQGSEA. The CDR3 covers 17 residues. The CDR3, as DNA: TGCAGCGCCTTCGGAGGGCTAGCGGGAGGGCCGGTCAATGAGCAGTACTTC. Its translation is CSAFGGLAGGPVNEQYF.

J is TRBJ2-3 and V is TRBV10-1; D ambiguous. The V end lost 5 bases, the J end lost 7 bases, and 13 bases lay between the germline ends. Germline V gene data show CDR1 as WNHNN and CDR2 as SYGVQD (reference sequence). The CDR3 extends over 13 amino acids. CDR3 loop: CASSSRDAYTQYF. The CDR3 DNA follows: TGCGCCAGCAGTTCAAGGGATGCGTATACGCAGTATTTT.

This clonotype has a handful of counts. This chain joins TRBV24-1 and TRBJ2-1; D may be TRBD2 (6 bases). V was clipped by 5 bases and J by 2 bases, with 15 bases between them. The germline gives CDR1 KGHDR, CDR2 SFDVKD. This CDR3 is built from 16 residues. The CDR3 DNA follows: TGTGCCACCAGTGCCACGACTAGTTCTCCCTACAATGAGCAGTTCTTC. Residues: CATSATTSSPYNEQFF.

V is TRBV27 and J is TRBJ2-5; no firm D call. The closer fit of TRBJ2-1 to the DNA end suggests the J call may be wrong. The CDR3 runs 15 residues. Germline V gene data show CDR1 as MNHEY and CDR2 as SMNVEV (reference sequence). The chain's CDR3 is CASSLSRDFQETQFF. CDR3 DNA: TGTGCCAGCAGTTTATCCCGTGACTTCCAAGAGACCCAGTTCTTC.

The V call is TRBV7-9, the J call TRBJ1-2; D possibly corresponds to TRBD1 (6 bases). From germline, CDR1 is SEHNR and CDR2 FQNEAQ (reference sequence). This CDR3 contains 13 residues. Trimming removed 11 bases at V and 3 bases at J, with 16 bases between. CDR3 bases: TGTGCCCTACAGGGACCGGAGTACTATGGCTACACCTTC. It is translated as CALQGPEYYGYTF. Full variable domain (remainder filled in from reference TRBV7-9 and TRBJ1-2): DTGVSQNPRHKITKRGQNVTFRCDPISEHNRLYWYRQTLGQGPEFLTYFQNEAQLEKSRLLSDRFSAERPKGSFSTLEIQRTEQGDSAMYLCALQGPEYYGYTFGSGTRLTVV.